The source of this T cell receptor (beta chain) is a study of blood T cells in healthy people across ages. This clonotype turned up a few times. The V gene's germline CDR1 is SGHAT and CDR2 FQNNGV. This CDR3 is built from 15 residues. V gave up 3 bases and J gave up 0 bases, with 12 bases separating them. A second PCR of roughly 7 to 11 cycles used a sample-barcoded 5' primer and a J-beta primer mix. From the 5' RACE reads, TCRdb called clonotypes with MiXCR, one entry per CDR3 protein. The sample includes some 1.5 million distinct CDR3 sequences, approximately 28% of them seen just once. This TCR was recovered from a woman under 40 in good health. The rearrangement joins TRBV11-2 to TRBJ2-7, with D perhaps matching TRBD1 (6 bases). Sequencing used blood. The CDR3 loop reads CASSFQGPSSYEQYF. The CDR3 region has the DNA TGTGCCAGCAGCTTTCAGGGGCCCAGCTCCTACGAGCAGTACTTC.